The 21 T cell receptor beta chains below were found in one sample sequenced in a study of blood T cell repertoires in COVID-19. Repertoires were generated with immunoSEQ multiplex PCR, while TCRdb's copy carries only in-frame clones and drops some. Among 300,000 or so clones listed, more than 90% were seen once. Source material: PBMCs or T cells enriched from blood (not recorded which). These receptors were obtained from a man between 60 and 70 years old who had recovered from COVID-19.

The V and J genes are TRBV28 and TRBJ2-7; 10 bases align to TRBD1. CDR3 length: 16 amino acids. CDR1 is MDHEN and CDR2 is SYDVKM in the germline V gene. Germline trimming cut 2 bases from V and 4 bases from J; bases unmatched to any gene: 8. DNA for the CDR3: TGTGCCAGCAGTTTAGAAAGACAGGGGGCGAGGTACGAGCAGTACTTC. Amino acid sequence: CASSLERQGARYEQYF.

The CDR3 here is CASSYETSGEETQYF. The CDR3 region has the DNA TGTGCCAGCAGTTACGAGACTAGCGGGGAAGAGACCCAGTACTTC. J is TRBJ2-5 and V is TRBV6-2 or TRBV6-3; TRBD2 agrees at 11 bases. Trimming at V came to 2 bases and at J to 3 bases, leaving 2 bases not matched to a gene. Germline CDR1 reads MNHEY; CDR2 reads SVGEGT. The CDR3 sequence is 15 residues long.

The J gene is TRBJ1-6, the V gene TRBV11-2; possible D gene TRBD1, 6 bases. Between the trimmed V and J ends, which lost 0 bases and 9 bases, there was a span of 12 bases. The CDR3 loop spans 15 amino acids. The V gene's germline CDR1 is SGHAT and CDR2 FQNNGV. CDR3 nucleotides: TGTGCCAGCAGCTTAGAACAGGGTGTAGTTTCACCCCTCCACTTT. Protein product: CASSLEQGVVSPLHF.

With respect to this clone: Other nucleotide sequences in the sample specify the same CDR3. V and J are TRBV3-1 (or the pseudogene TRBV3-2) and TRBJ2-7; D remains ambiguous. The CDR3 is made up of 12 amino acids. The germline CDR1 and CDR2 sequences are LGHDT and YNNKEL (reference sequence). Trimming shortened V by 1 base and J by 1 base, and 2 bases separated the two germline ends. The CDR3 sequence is CASSQVSYEQYF. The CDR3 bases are TGTGCCAGCAGCCAAGTATCCTACGAGCAGTACTTC.

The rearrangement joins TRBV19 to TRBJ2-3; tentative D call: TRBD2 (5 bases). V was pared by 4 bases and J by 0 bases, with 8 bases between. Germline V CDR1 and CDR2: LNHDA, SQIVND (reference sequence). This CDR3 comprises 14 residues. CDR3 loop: CASSTGTSTDTQYF. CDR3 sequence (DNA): TGTGCCAGTAGTACGGGAACTAGCACAGATACGCAGTATTTT.

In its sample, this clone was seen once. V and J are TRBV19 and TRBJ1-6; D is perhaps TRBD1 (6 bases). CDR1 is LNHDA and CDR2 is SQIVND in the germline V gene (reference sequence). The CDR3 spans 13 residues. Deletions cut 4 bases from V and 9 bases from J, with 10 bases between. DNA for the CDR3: TGTGCCAGTAGTACAGTGGACAGTTCACCCCTCCACTTT. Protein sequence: CASSTVDSSPLHF.

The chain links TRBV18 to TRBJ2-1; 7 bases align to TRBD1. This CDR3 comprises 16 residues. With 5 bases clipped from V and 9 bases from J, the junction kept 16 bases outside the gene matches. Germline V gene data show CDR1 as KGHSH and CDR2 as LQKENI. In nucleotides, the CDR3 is TGTGCCAGCTCAAGTGAACCGGGACAGACTTGGGTTGAGCAGTTCTTC. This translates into CASSSEPGQTWVEQFF.

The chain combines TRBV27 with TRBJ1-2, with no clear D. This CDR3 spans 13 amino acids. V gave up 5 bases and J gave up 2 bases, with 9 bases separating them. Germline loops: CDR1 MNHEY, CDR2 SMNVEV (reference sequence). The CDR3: CASSHSGNYGYTF. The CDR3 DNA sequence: TGTGCCAGCAGTCACAGTGGAAACTATGGCTACACCTTC.

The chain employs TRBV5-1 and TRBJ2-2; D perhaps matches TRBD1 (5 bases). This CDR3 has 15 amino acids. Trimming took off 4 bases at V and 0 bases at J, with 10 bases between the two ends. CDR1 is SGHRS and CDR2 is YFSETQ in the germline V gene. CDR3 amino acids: CASSIRDANTGELFF. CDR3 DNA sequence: TGCGCCAGCAGCATCAGGGATGCGAACACCGGGGAGCTGTTTTTT.

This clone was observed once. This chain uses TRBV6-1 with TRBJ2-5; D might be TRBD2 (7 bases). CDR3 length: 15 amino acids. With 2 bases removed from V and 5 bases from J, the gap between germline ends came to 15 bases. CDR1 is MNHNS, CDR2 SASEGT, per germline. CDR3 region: CASSEWRGLGETQYF. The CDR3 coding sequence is TGTGCCAGCAGTGAATGGCGGGGGCTAGGGGAGACCCAGTACTTC.

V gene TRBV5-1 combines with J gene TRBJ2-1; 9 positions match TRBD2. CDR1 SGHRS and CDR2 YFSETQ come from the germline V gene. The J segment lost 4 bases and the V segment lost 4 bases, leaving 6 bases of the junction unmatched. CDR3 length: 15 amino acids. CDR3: CASSHQREAYNEQFF. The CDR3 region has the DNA TGCGCCAGCAGCCACCAGCGGGAGGCGTACAATGAGCAGTTCTTC. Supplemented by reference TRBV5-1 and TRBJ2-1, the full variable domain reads KAGVTQTPRYLIKTRGQQVTLSCSPISGHRSVSWYQQTPGQGLQFLFEYFSETQRNKGNFPGRFSGRQFSNSRSEMNVSTLELGDSALYLCASSHQREAYNEQFFGPGTRLTVL.

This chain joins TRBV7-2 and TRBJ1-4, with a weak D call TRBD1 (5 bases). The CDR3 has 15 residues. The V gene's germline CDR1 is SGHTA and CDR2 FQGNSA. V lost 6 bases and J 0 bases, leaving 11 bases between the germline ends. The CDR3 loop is CASRKAGTTNEKLFF. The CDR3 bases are TGTGCCAGCAGGAAGGCAGGGACAACTAATGAAAAACTGTTTTTT.

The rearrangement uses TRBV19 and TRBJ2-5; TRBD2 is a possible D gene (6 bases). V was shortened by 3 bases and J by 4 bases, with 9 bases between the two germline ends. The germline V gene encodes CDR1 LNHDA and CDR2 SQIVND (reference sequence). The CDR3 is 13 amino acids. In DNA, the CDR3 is TGTGCCAGTAGTATTGGGGGGTTAGAGACCCAGTACTTC. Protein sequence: CASSIGGLETQYF.

The CDR3 sequence is CASSLAAGAGTDTQYF. CDR3 DNA sequence: TGCGCCAGCAGCTTGGCGGCGGGAGCGGGCACAGATACGCAGTATTTT. The chain links TRBV5-1 to TRBJ2-3; TRBD2 matches at 7 bases. Germline V gene lookup returns CDR1 SGHRS and CDR2 YFSETQ. With 0 bases clipped from V and 1 base from J, the junction kept 5 bases outside the gene matches. This CDR3 comprises 16 residues. The whole variable domain, remainder taken from reference TRBV5-1 and TRBJ2-3, is KAGVTQTPRYLIKTRGQQVTLSCSPISGHRSVSWYQQTPGQGLQFLFEYFSETQRNKGNFPGRFSGRQFSNSRSEMNVSTLELGDSALYLCASSLAAGAGTDTQYFGPGTRLTVL.

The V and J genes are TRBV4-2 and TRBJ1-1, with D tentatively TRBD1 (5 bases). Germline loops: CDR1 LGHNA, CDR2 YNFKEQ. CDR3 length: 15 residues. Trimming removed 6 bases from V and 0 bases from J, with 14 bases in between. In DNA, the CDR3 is TGTGCCAGCAGGGACGCGGGGGGGTTGAACACTGAAGCTTTCTTT. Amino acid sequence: CASRDAGGLNTEAFF.

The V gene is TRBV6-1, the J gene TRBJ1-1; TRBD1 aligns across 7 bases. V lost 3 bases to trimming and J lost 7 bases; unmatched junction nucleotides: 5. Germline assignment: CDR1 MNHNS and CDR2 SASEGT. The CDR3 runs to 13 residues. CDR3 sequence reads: CASSELRDSEAFF. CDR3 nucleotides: TGTGCCAGCAGTGAGCTTCGGGACAGTGAAGCTTTCTTT.

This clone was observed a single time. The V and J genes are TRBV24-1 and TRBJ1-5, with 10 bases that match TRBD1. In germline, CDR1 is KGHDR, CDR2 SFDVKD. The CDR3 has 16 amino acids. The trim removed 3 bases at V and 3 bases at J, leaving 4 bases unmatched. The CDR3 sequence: CATSDRTGGFNQPQHF. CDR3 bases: TGTGCCACCAGTGATCGGACAGGGGGTTTCAATCAGCCCCAGCATTTT.

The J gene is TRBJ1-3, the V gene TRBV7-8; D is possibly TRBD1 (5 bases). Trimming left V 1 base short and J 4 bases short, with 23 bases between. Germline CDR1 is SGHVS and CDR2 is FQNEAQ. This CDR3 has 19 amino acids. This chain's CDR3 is CASSLGRGTYITPGNTIYF. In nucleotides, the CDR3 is TGTGCCAGCAGCTTAGGGAGAGGGACTTACATAACCCCCGGAAACACCATATATTTT.

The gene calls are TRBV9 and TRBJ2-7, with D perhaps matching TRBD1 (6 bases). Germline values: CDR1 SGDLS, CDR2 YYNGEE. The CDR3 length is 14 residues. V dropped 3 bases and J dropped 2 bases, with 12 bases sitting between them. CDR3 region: CASSAAQGPYEQYF. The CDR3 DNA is TGTGCCAGCAGCGCGGCACAGGGTCCCTACGAGCAGTACTTC.

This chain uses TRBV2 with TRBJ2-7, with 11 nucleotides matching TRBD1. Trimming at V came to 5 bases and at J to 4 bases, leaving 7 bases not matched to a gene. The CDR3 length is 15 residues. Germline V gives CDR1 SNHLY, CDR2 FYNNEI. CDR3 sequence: CASSIGQGAGYEQYF. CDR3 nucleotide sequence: TGTGCCAGCAGTATAGGACAGGGGGCAGGATACGAGCAGTACTTC.

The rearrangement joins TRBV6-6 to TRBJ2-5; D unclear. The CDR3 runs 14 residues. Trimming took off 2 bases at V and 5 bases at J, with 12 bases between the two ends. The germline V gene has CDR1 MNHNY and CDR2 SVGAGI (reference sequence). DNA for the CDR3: TGTGCCAGCAGTTACCCGGAAACCAGGGAGACCCAGTACTTC. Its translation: CASSYPETRETQYF.